Each of the 30 T cell receptor beta chains below was sequenced from the same sample in a study of blood T cells in healthy people across ages. Combining a sample-barcoded 5' primer with a J-beta primer mix, a second PCR ran for roughly 7 to 12 cycles. TCRdb re-analysed the 5' RACE reads in MiXCR, keeping a single row per CDR3 protein. Of around 1.1 million distinct CDR3 sequences listed, about two fifths were seen once; the top ten hold less than 15%. The specimen sequenced was blood. These receptors originate from a man between 18 and 35 years old in good health.

This clonotype was counted a few times. The V and J genes are TRBV5-1 and TRBJ2-3; TRBD1 or TRBD2 may be the D gene (6 bases each). Germline V lookup: CDR1 SGHRS, CDR2 YFSETQ. Trimming stripped 1 base from V and 5 bases from J, with 17 bases between. This CDR3 is built from 16 residues. The chain's CDR3 is CASSLRFGGWEDTQYF. DNA of the CDR3: TGCGCCAGCAGCTTGAGGTTCGGGGGCTGGGAAGATACGCAGTATTTT.

Details on this clonotype: A much more abundant neighbour one base away suggests this may be a read error. V and J are TRBV12-3 or TRBV12-4 and TRBJ2-3; D unclear. This CDR3 comprises 11 residues. The CDR3 loop reads CASRNTDMQYF. The CDR3 nucleotides read TGTGCCAGCAGGAACACAGATATGCAGTATTTT.

This clonotype was observed a single time. A much bigger clone sits one base away, suggesting this may be a read error. The chain links TRBV11-1 to TRBJ2-1; D perhaps matches TRBD1 (6 bases). Trimming removed 5 bases at V and 5 bases at J, with 10 bases between. CDR1 SGHAT and CDR2 FQDESV come from the germline V gene (reference sequence). The CDR3 is 13 residues long. The CDR3 protein is CASSHGQNNEQFF. The DNA of the CDR3 is TGTGCCAGCAGCCACGGACAGAACAATGAGCAGTTCTTC.

V is TRBV24-1 and J is TRBJ2-1, with 11 bases fitting TRBD1. The V gene end was trimmed by 3 bases and the J gene end by 5 bases; junction bases not matched to a gene: 5. The CDR3 extends over 16 amino acids. Germline CDR1 and CDR2: KGHDR and SFDVKD. Here the CDR3 reads CATSDPGTGGNNEQFF. CDR3 sequence (DNA): TGTGCCACCAGTGATCCGGGGACAGGGGGGAACAATGAGCAGTTCTTC.

The chain couples TRBV2 to TRBJ2-3; 11 bases align to TRBD2. Germline V gene lookup returns CDR1 SNHLY and CDR2 FYNNEI. This CDR3 spans 14 amino acids. J lost 4 bases, V lost 10 bases, and 7 bases had no gene match. The CDR3 DNA is TGTGCCAACAGACTAGCGGGGAATCCAGATACGCAGTATTTT. It translates to CANRLAGNPDTQYF.

The chain carries TRBV4-2 and TRBJ2-2; the D gene is possibly TRBD1 (5 bases). This CDR3 comprises 17 residues. V lost 4 bases to trimming and J lost 5 bases, with 20 bases between them. The germline V gene has CDR1 LGHNA and CDR2 YNFKEQ. In DNA, the CDR3 is TGTGCCAGCAGCCCTTTGAGCGTTCAACCAGGGACCGGGGAGCTGTTTTTT. Its protein is CASSPLSVQPGTGELFF.

The chain joins TRBV6-2 or TRBV6-3 to TRBJ1-1; D unresolved. The CDR3 loop spans 13 amino acids. Per the germline V gene, CDR1 is MNHEY and CDR2 is SVGEGT. Trimming shortened V by 5 bases and J by 4 bases, and 11 bases separated the two germline ends. The CDR3 nucleotides read TGTGCCAGCAGTGATCCGGGTTTCACTGAAGCTTTCTTT. Residues: CASSDPGFTEAFF.

The chain has TRBV30 and TRBJ2-5, with 8 bases that match TRBD1. The CDR3 contains 14 residues. The J segment lost 11 bases and the V segment lost 5 bases, leaving 16 bases of the junction unmatched. CDR1 is GTSNPN and CDR2 is SVGIG in the germline V gene (reference sequence). The DNA for the CDR3 is TGTGCCTGGGTAGCACGGGACAGGTACAGTGAGCAGTACTTC. Its protein product is CAWVARDRYSEQYF.

This clonotype showed up just a few times. CDR3 loop: CASSRSSGGMYNEQFF. CDR3 DNA sequence: TGCGCCAGCAGCCGATCAAGCGGGGGGATGTACAATGAGCAGTTCTTC. V and J are TRBV4-3 and TRBJ2-1; 9 bases agree with TRBD2. Germline V lookup: CDR1 LGHNA, CDR2 YSLEER. The junction had 8 bases not matched to a gene; V was cut back by 4 bases and J by 4 bases. The CDR3 covers 16 residues.

This clonotype has a single count. The V gene is TRBV20-1, the J gene TRBJ2-1, with 9 bases matching TRBD1. There are 14 residues in the CDR3. Trimming at V came to 4 bases and at J to 7 bases, leaving 8 bases not matched to a gene. Germline CDR1 reads DFQATT; CDR2 reads SNEGSKA (reference sequence). CDR3 sequence: CSAKTGTGLNEQFF. CDR3 nucleotides: TGCAGTGCTAAGACCGGGACAGGGCTGAATGAGCAGTTCTTC.

The chain couples TRBV2 to TRBJ1-1; D gene ambiguous. V lost 6 bases and J lost 9, with 11 bases in between. CDR1 and CDR2 (germline): SNHLY, FYNNEI. This CDR3 has 11 residues. CDR3 in amino acids: CASSSWSQAFF. The CDR3 DNA reads as TGTGCCAGCAGCTCGTGGTCTCAAGCTTTCTTT.

The genes are TRBV29-1 and TRBJ2-5; TRBD1 aligns across 7 bases. This CDR3 has 13 residues. Germline lookup yields CDR1 SQVTM and CDR2 ANQGSEA. J was trimmed by 11 bases and V by 5 bases; bases with no gene match: 14. CDR3 residues: CSVIGTATKEQYF. The CDR3 DNA sequence: TGCAGCGTTATCGGGACAGCCACGAAGGAGCAGTACTTC.

This clonotype occurred a few times. The rearrangement uses TRBV12-3 or TRBV12-4 and TRBJ2-2, with 10 bases aligning to TRBD2. With V trimmed by 2 bases and J by 5 bases, 5 bases remained unmatched. CDR3 size: 16 residues. The CDR3 sequence: CASSLSGGARTGELFF. The CDR3, as DNA: TGTGCCAGCAGTTTAAGCGGGGGGGCGCGGACCGGGGAGCTGTTTTTT.

The V call is TRBV27, the J call TRBJ1-4; 11 positions agree with TRBD1. The germline gives CDR1 MNHEY, CDR2 SMNVEV (reference sequence). V shed 6 bases and J 8 bases; nucleotides not matched to a gene: 14. This CDR3 has 17 residues. CDR3 DNA: TGTGCCAGCAGCCCGGGACAGGGGGGGCTAGGCGGGGAAAAACTGTTTTTT. Translated: CASSPGQGGLGGEKLFF.

V and J are TRBV7-2 and TRBJ1-2; D is undetermined. Trimming took 5 bases from V and 4 from J, leaving 17 bases between them. CDR1 and CDR2 (germline): SGHTA, FQGNSA. This CDR3 spans 15 amino acids. This chain's CDR3 is CASSPLEALGYGYTF. As DNA, the CDR3 is TGTGCCAGCAGCCCTCTCGAGGCGCTGGGCTATGGCTACACCTTC.

This chain connects TRBV12-5 to TRBJ1-3, with D perhaps TRBD1 (6 bases). V was pared by 4 bases and J by 4 bases, with 8 bases between. CDR1 and CDR2 (germline): LGHNT, FRNRAP. CDR3 length equals 13 residues. The CDR3 DNA reads TGTGCTAGTGGTTCAGGACAGGGAAACACCATATATTTT. Encoded protein: CASGSGQGNTIYF.

A few counts support this clonotype. This rearrangement joins TRBV5-1 to TRBJ2-3; 11 positions agree with TRBD2. This CDR3 has 15 amino acids. Trimming at V came to 0 bases and at J to 6 bases, leaving 3 bases not matched to a gene. Germline V CDR1 and CDR2: SGHRS, YFSETQ. This CDR3 is CASSLDSGGEDTQYF. DNA for the CDR3: TGCGCCAGCAGCTTGGATAGCGGGGGGGAGGATACGCAGTATTTT.

Here the CDR3 reads CSARNTNNSPLHF. Here the CDR3 DNA reads TGCAGTGCTAGAAACACGAATAATTCACCCCTCCACTTT. The chain links TRBV20-1 to TRBJ1-6, with D unclear. The length of the CDR3 is 13 residues. The germline V gene has CDR1 DFQATT and CDR2 SNEGSKA (reference sequence). Trimming removed 2 bases at V and 5 bases at J, with 7 bases between.

This clonotype was detected a few times. This rearrangement joins TRBV7-3 to TRBJ2-1; no definite D call. The V end was cut by 2 bases, the J end by 8 bases, with 13 bases between. This CDR3 region has 14 residues. CDR1 is SGHTA and CDR2 is FQGTGA in the germline V gene. The CDR3, as DNA: TGTGCCAGCAGCTTAGATCGCCTCAGCGATGAGCAGTTCTTC. Translating it yields CASSLDRLSDEQFF.

The table lists this clonotype with a few counts. The V and J genes are TRBV20-1 and TRBJ1-2; TRBD1 matches 8 bases. There are 13 residues in the CDR3. Trimming took 5 bases from V and 7 from J; bases not matched to a gene: 9. Germline values: CDR1 DFQATT, CDR2 SNEGSKA (reference sequence). The CDR3 loop reads CSARQGLSGGYTF. The CDR3 DNA is TGCAGTGCTCGACAGGGGCTTTCGGGTGGCTACACCTTC.

A few counts support this clonotype. The chain links TRBV5-6 to TRBJ1-1; no clear D gene. Trimming stripped 2 bases from V and 8 bases from J, with 10 bases between. This CDR3 has 12 amino acids. Germline V gene sequence: CDR1 SGHDT, CDR2 YYEEEE. CDR3 protein: CASSFSHLEAFF. In DNA form, the CDR3 reads TGTGCCAGCAGCTTCTCACACCTAGAAGCTTTCTTT.

The rearrangement joins TRBV27 to TRBJ1-1; no definite D call. The CDR3 loop spans 12 amino acids. Germline CDR1 and CDR2: MNHEY and SMNVEV (reference sequence). V lost 6 bases to trimming and J lost 7 bases, with 12 bases between them. Here the CDR3 reads CASRQGINEAFF. The CDR3 coding sequence is TGTGCCAGCAGACAAGGGATTAATGAAGCTTTCTTT.

The chain recombines TRBV5-1 with TRBJ2-3, with 8 nucleotides matching TRBD2. Losses at the gene ends were 0 bases for V and 0 bases for J; bases not matched to a gene: 3. The CDR3 has 16 residues. Germline loops: CDR1 SGHRS, CDR2 YFSETQ. The CDR3 coding sequence is TGCGCCAGCAGCTTGGCGACTAGCGAGAGCACAGATACGCAGTATTTT. Translated: CASSLATSESTDTQYF.

This clonotype was picked up one time. This chain joins TRBV29-1 and TRBJ1-5; D may be TRBD1 (5 bases). Looked up from germline, CDR1 is SQVTM and CDR2 is ANQGSEA. V dropped 8 bases and J dropped 6 bases, with 17 bases sitting between them. This CDR3 has 13 amino acids. CDR3 nucleotide sequence: TGCAGCACGACCTCGGGGACGGGTCAGCCCCAGCATTTT. It specifies CSTTSGTGQPQHF.

Note on this clonotype: Being one base from a much bigger clone, this may be a read error. V usage is TRBV12-3 or TRBV12-4 and J usage is TRBJ2-1, with D maybe TRBD2 (5 bases). The CDR3 spans 12 residues. CDR3 bases: TGTGCCTGCAGCGGCCAAGGGAATGAGCAGTTCTTC. This sequence encodes CACSGQGNEQFF.

The chain employs TRBV12-3 or TRBV12-4 and TRBJ1-4; a weak D match, TRBD1 (5 bases). Trimming removed 3 bases from V and 0 bases from J, with 11 bases in between. This CDR3 has 16 amino acids. Written as DNA, the CDR3 is TGTGCCAGCAGTTTCCCAGGGTATGCAACTAATGAAAAACTGTTTTTT. Translation: CASSFPGYATNEKLFF.

This chain links TRBV4-1 with TRBJ1-1; a weak D match, TRBD1 (5 bases). V was trimmed by 0 bases and J by 4 bases, leaving 12 bases between them. Germline loops: CDR1 MGHRA, CDR2 YSYEKL. The CDR3 totals 15 residues. CDR3 DNA: TGCGCCAGCAGCCAAGATTCGGGTAGGGGCACTGAAGCTTTCTTT. This gives the protein CASSQDSGRGTEAFF.

This clonotype was observed a few times. The chain links TRBV10-3 to TRBJ2-5; 8 bases match TRBD2. Matching the DNA end better, TRBJ2-7 makes the J call doubtful. Germline V gene lookup returns CDR1 ENHRY and CDR2 SYGVKD. The CDR3 runs 13 residues. The DNA of the CDR3 is TGTGCCTCGCGGGGGGAGGATTCCTACGAGCAGTACTTC. Translating gives CASRGEDSYEQYF.

The chain recombines TRBV6-2 or TRBV6-3 with TRBJ1-1; 9 bases fit TRBD1. The CDR3 spans 15 residues. Unmatched junction bases numbered 7, after V lost 2 bases and J lost 6 bases. Looked up from germline, CDR1 is MNHEY and CDR2 is SVGEGT. This chain's CDR3 is CASSYVGQGQAEAFF. DNA for the CDR3: TGTGCCAGCAGTTACGTGGGACAGGGCCAAGCTGAAGCTTTCTTT.

With regard to this clonotype: Just one base apart from a much larger clone, this may be a read error. The rearrangement links TRBV4-3 to TRBJ2-5; D is tentatively TRBD1 or TRBD2 (5 bases each). V was pared by 0 bases and J by 11 bases, with 19 bases between. Per germline, CDR1 LGHNA and CDR2 YSLEER. The CDR3 is 15 residues long. DNA of the CDR3: TGCGCCAGCAGCCAAGATGGGGTTGGGGGTGAGGAGCAGTACTTC. Its translation is CASSQDGVGGEEQYF.